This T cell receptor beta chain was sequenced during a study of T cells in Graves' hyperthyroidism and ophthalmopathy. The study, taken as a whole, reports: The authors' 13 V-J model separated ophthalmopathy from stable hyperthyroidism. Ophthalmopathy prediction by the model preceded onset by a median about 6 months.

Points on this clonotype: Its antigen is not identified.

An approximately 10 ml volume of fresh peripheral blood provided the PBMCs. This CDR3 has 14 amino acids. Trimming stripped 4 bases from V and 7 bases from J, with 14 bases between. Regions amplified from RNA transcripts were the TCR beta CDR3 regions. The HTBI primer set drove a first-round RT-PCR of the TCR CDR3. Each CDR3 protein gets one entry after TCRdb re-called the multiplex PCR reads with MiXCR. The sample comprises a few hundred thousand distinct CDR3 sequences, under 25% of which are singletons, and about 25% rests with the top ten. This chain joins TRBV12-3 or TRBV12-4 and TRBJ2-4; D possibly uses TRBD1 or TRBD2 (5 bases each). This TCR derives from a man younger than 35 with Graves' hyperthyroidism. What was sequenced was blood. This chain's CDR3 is CASSWDPLENIQYF. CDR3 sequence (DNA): TGTGCCAGCAGTTGGGACCCCTTGGAGAACATTCAGTACTTC.